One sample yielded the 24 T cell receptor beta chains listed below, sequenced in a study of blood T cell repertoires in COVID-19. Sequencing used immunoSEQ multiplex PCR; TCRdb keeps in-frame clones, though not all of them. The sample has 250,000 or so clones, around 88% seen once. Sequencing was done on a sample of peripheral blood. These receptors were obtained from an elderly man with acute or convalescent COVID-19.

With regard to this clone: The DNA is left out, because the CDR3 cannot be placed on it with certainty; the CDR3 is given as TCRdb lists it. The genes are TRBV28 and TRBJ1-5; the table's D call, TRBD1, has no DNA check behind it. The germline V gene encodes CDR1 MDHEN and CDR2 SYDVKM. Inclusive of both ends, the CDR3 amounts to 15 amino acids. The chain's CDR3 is CASSFFGQSNQPQHF.

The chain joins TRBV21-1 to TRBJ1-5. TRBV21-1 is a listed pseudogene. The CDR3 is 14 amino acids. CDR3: CASSITYSNQPQHF. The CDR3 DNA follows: TGTGCCAGCAGCATAACTTATAGCAATCAGCCCCAGCATTTT.

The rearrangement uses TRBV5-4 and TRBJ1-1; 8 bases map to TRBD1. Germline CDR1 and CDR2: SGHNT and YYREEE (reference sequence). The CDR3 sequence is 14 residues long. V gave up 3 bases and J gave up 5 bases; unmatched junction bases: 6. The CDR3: CASSSDRVGTEAFF. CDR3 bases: TGTGCCAGCAGCTCGGACAGGGTGGGAACTGAAGCTTTCTTT.

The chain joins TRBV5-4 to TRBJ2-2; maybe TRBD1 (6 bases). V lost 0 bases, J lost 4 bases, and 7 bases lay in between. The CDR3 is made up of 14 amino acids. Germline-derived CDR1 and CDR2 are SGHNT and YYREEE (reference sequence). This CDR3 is CASSLDRATGELFF. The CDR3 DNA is TGTGCCAGCAGCTTGGACAGGGCCACCGGGGAGCTGTTTTTT.

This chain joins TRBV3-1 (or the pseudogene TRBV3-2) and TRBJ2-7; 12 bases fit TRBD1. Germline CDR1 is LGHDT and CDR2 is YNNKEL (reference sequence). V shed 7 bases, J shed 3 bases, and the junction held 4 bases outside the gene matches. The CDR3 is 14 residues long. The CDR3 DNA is TGTGCCAGCACTGGGACAGGGGGCGGCTACGAGCAGTACTTC. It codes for CASTGTGGGYEQYF.

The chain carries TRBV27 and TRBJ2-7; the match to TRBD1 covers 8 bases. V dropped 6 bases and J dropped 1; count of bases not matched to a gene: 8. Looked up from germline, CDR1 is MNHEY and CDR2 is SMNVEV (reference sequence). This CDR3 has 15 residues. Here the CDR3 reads CASSSPRDRSYEQYF. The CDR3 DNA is TGTGCCAGCAGCAGCCCCCGGGACAGGTCCTACGAGCAGTACTTC.

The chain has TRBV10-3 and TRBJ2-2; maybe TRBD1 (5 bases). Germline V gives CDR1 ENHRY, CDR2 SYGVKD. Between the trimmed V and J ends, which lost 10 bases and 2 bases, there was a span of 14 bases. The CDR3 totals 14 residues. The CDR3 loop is CATYQGTNTGELFF. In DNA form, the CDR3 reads TGTGCCACCTACCAGGGAACTAACACCGGGGAGCTGTTTTTT.

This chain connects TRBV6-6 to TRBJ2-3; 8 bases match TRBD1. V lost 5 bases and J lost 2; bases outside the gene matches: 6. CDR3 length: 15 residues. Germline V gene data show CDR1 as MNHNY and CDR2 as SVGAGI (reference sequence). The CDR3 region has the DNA TGTGCCAGCAGTCCGACAGGGGAGGCCACAGATACGCAGTATTTT. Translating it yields CASSPTGEATDTQYF.

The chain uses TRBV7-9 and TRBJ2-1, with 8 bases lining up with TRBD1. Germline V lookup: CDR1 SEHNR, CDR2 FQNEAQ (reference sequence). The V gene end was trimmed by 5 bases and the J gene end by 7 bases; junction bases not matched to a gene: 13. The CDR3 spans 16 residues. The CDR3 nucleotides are TGTGCCAGCAGCCCTACAAACAGGGGGGATAGGAATGAGCAGTTCTTC. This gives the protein CASSPTNRGDRNEQFF. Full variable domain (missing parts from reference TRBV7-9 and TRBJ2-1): DTGVSQNPRHKITKRGQNVTFRCDPISEHNRLYWYRQTLGQGPEFLTYFQNEAQLEKSRLLSDRFSAERPKGSFSTLEIQRTEQGDSAMYLCASSPTNRGDRNEQFFGPGTRLTVL.

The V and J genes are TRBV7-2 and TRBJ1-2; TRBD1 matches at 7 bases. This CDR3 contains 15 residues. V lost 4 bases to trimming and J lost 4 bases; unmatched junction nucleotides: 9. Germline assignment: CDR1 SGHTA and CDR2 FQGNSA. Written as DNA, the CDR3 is TGTGCCAGCAGCTCTCCCGACAGGGAGAGCTATGGCTACACCTTC. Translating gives CASSSPDRESYGYTF.

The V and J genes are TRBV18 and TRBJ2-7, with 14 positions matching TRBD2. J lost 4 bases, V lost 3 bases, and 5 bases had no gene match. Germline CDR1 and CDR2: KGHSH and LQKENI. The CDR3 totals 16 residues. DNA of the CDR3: TGTGCCAGCTCACCGACGGGACTAGCGGGAGAGTACGAGCAGTACTTC. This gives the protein CASSPTGLAGEYEQYF.

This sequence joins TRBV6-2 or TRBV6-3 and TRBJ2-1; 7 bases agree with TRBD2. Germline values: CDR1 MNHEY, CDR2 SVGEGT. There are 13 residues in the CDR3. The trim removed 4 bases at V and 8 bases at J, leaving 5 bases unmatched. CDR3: CASSLGLLYEQFF. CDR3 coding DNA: TGTGCCAGCAGTTTGGGACTATTATATGAGCAGTTCTTC.

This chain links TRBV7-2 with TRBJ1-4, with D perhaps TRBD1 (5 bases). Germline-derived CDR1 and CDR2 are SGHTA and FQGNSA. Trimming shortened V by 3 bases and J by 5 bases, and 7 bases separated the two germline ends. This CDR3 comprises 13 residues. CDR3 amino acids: CASSLTANEKLFF. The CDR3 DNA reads TGTGCCAGCAGCTTGACAGCGAATGAAAAACTGTTTTTT.

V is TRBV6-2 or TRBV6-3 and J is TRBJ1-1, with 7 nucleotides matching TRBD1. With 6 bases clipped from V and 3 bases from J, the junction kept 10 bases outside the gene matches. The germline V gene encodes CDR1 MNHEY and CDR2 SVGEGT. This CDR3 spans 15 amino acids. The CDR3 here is CASSPRGMKYTEAFF. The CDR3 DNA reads TGTGCCAGCAGCCCCAGGGGGATGAAATACACTGAAGCTTTCTTT.

CDR3 amino acids: CASSLGQGVTDEKLFF. The DNA of the CDR3 is TGCGCCAGCAGCTTGGGGCAGGGCGTTACGGATGAAAAACTGTTTTTT. The chain links TRBV5-1 to TRBJ1-4, with D possibly TRBD1 on 5 matching bases. V was clipped by 0 bases and J by 6 bases, with 15 bases between them. From germline, CDR1 is SGHRS and CDR2 YFSETQ. The length of the CDR3 is 16 residues.

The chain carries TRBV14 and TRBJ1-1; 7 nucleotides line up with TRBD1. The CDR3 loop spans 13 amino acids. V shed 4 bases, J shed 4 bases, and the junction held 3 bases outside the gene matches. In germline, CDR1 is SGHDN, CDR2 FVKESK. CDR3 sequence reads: CASSLQGSTEAFF. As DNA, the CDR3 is TGTGCCAGCAGCCTACAGGGGTCCACTGAAGCTTTCTTT. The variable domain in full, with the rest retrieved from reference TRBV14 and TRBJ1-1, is EAGVTQFPSHSVIEKGQTVTLRCDPISGHDNLYWYRRVMGKEIKFLLHFVKESKQDESGMPNNRFLAERTGGTYSTLKVQPAELEDSGVYFCASSLQGSTEAFFGQGTRLTVV.

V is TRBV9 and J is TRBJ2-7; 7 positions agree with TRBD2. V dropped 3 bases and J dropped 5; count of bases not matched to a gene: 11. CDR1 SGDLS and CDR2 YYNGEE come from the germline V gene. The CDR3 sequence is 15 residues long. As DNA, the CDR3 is TGTGCCAGCAGCGCAGGACTAGAGCTTCGCGACGAGCAGTACTTC. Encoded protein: CASSAGLELRDEQYF.

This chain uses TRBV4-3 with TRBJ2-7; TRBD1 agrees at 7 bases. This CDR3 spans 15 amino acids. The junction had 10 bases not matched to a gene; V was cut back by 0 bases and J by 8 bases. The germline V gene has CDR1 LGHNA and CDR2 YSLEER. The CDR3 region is CASSQDVGQFIQQYF. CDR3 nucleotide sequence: TGCGCCAGCAGCCAAGATGTGGGACAGTTCATTCAGCAGTACTTC.

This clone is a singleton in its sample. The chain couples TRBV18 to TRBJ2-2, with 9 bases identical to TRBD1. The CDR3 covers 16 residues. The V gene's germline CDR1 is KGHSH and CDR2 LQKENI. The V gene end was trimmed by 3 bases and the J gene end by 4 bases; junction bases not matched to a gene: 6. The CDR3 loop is CASSPGTGKVTGELFF. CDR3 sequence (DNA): TGTGCCAGCTCACCTGGGACAGGGAAGGTCACCGGGGAGCTGTTTTTT.

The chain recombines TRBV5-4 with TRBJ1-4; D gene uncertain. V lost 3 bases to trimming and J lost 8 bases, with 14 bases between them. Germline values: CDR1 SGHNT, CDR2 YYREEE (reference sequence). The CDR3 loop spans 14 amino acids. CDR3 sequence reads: CASSYEGIREKLFF. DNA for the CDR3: TGTGCCAGCAGCTATGAGGGTATAAGGGAAAAACTGTTTTTT.

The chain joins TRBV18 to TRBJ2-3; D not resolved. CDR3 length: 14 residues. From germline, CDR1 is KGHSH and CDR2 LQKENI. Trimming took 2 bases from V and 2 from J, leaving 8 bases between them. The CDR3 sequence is CASSPVGNTDTQYF. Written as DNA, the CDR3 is TGTGCCAGCTCACCAGTGGGCAACACAGATACGCAGTATTTT.

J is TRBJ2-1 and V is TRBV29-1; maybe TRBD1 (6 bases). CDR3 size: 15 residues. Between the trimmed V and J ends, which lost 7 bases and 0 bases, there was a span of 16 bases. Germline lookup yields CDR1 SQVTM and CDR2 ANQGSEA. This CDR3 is CSGRGQSSSYNEQFF. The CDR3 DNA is TGCAGCGGGAGAGGACAGTCGAGCTCCTACAATGAGCAGTTCTTC.

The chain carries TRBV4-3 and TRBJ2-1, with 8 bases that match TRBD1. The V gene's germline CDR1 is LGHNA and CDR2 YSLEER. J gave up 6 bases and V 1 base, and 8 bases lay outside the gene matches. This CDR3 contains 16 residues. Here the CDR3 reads CASSQGAGGAGNEQFF. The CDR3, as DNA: TGCGCCAGCAGCCAAGGGGCAGGGGGCGCGGGCAATGAGCAGTTCTTC.

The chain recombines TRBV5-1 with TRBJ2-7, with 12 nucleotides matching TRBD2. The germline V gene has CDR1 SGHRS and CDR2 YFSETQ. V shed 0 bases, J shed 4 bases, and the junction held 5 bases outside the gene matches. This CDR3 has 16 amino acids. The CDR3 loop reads CASSLGLAGEYYEQYF. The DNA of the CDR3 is TGCGCCAGCAGCTTGGGACTAGCGGGAGAATATTACGAGCAGTACTTC.